Sequencing of this T cell receptor beta chain was carried out in a study of T cells in Graves' hyperthyroidism and ophthalmopathy. Amplification yielded TCR beta CDR3 regions, with RNA transcripts as the source. With the HTBI primer set, the TCR CDR3 went through a first round of RT-PCR. TCRdb re-analysed the multiplex PCR reads in MiXCR, keeping a single row per CDR3 protein. Altogether approximately 210,000 distinct CDR3 sequences are present, about 15% being singletons, with the ten largest covering under 65%. Germline V gives CDR1 SQVTM, CDR2 ANQGSEA. J was trimmed by 5 bases and V by 6 bases; bases with no gene match: 11. This CDR3 comprises 14 residues.

The gene calls are TRBV29-1 and TRBJ2-3, with 7 nucleotides matching TRBD2. The source material was blood. The TCR comes from a man aged 45-65 years with Graves' hyperthyroidism. CDR3 sequence (DNA): TGCAGCGTAGGACTAGGGGAGAGCGGAGATACGCAGTATTTT. It specifies CSVGLGESGDTQYF.